This paragraph reports one T cell receptor (beta chain). Its antigen is not known. J lost 5 bases, V lost 1 base, and 7 bases had no gene match. The CDR3 has 15 amino acids. Germline-derived CDR1 and CDR2 are MGHDK and SYGVNS. The data stem from a study of cytomegalovirus exposure and HLA in healthy donors. PCR used 60 Vbeta primers and 13 Jbeta primers. Produced via immunoSEQ multiplex PCR; TCRdb's table is partial and in-frame only. Of around 14,000 clones detected, about two thirds appear once; the ten largest clones hold approximately 15%. Study conclusions and caveats: High sensitivity and specificity were reportedly achieved when the classifier diagnosed cytomegalovirus status.

This clonotype was sampled from a woman between 45 and 65 years old in good health and CMV-seropositive. The J gene is TRBJ1-2, the V gene TRBV25-1, with 7 nucleotides matching TRBD1. The sequencing input was PBMCs. CDR3 bases: TGTGCCAGCAGTGAATGGGCAGGGGGACGGTATGGCTACACCTTC. Its protein product is CASSEWAGGRYGYTF.